The rows below give T cell receptor beta chains drawn from one sample of a study of cytomegalovirus exposure and HLA in healthy donors. Clones were sequenced by immunoSEQ multiplex PCR, and TCRdb holds only the in-frame ones, with some missing. This table holds 65,000 or so clones, approximately 75% found once. Sequences were obtained from PBMCs. The receptor source for this set is a woman in her thirties or forties in good health and CMV-seropositive. CDR3s include the opening cysteine and the closing phenylalanine or tryptophan. D genes are given only for firm matches. Some rows mark clone size as missing; the rest say once, few, many or name a class of expanded clone.

>TRBV7-9|TRBJ2-7|once|TRBD2
TGTGCCAGCAGCTTAGCCAGCGGGGGGGTGGGGGAGCAGTACTTC
CASSLASGGVGEQYF
>TRBV27|TRBJ2-7|.|.
TGTGCCAGCAGGGGACTGAGCTCCTACGAGCAGTACTTC
CASRGLSSYEQYF
>TRBV11-2|TRBJ1-2|.|TRBD1
TGTGCCAGCAGCTTCTCCGGGACAGGGCTCTCGTATGGCTACACCTTC
CASSFSGTGLSYGYTF
>TRBV15|TRBJ2-7|.|TRBD2
TGTGCCACCAGCGTCCATAGCGGGGGCCCCCTGCAGCAGTACTTC
CATSVHSGGPLQQYF
>TRBV5-1|TRBJ2-5|few|.
TGCGCCAGCAGCCCCCGTGGAGGGGGCGGTGAGACCCAGTACTTC
CASSPRGGGGETQYF
>TRBV18|TRBJ1-4|.|.
TGTGCCAGCTCACTGGACGAGGGATGGCGAGAAAAACTGTTTTTT
CASSLDEGWREKLFF
>TRBV5-8|TRBJ2-5|.|.
TGTGCCAGCAGCTTGGTACGGCGAGGGGAGACCCAGTACTTC
CASSLVRRGETQYF
>TRBV6-1|TRBJ1-2|.|.
TGTGCCCTTGGGGGGGCGGGCGGCTACACCTTC
CALGGAGGYTF
>TRBV27|TRBJ2-3|.|TRBD2
TGTGCCAGCAGGACCCGGGGGGGCGGCCCAGATACGCAGTATTTT
CASRTRGGGPDTQYF
>TRBV4-1|TRBJ1-3|.|.
TGCGCCAGCAGCCAAGATAGTCCACTTAAAGGAAACACCATATATTTT
CASSQDSPLKGNTIYF
>TRBV4-1|TRBJ1-3|.|.
TGCGCCAGCAGCCAAGTAGGAAGGAGCGGAAACACCATATATTTT
CASSQVGRSGNTIYF
>TRBV5-5|TRBJ1-6|.|TRBD1
TGTGCCAGCAGCTTGGAAGGGGGCTGGTATTCACCCCTCCACTTT
CASSLEGGWYSPLHF
>TRBV5-1|TRBJ1-4|.|.
TGCGCCAGCAGCTTGGCCAGGGCAACTAATGAAAAACTGTTTTTT
CASSLARATNEKLFF
>TRBV28|TRBJ1-2|.|.
TGTGCCAGCAGCCCCGCGGGGTTTGGCTATGGCTACACCTTC
CASSPAGFGYGYTF
>TRBV12-5|TRBJ2-3|.|TRBD2
TGTGCTAGTGGTTTAGCTAGCGGGGGGCCCACAGATACGCAGTATTTT
CASGLASGGPTDTQYF
>TRBV6-1|TRBJ1-4|once|.
TGTGCCAGCGTGGGGGCCCTCAATGAAAAACTGTTTTTT
CASVGALNEKLFF
>TRBV2|TRBJ2-7|.|.
TGTGCCAGCACACATCTCTACGAGCAGTACTTC
CASTHLYEQYF
>TRBV9|TRBJ2-5|.|.
TGTGCCAGCGGCGGACACCCCATCCAAGAGACCCAGTACTTC
CASGGHPIQETQYF
>TRBV6-6|TRBJ2-3|few|.
TGTGCCAGCAGTTACAGGGGTGGACAGATGTCCGATACGCAGTATTTT
CASSYRGGQMSDTQYF
>TRBV30|TRBJ2-1|.|TRBD2
TGTGCCTGGGTTACCACGGGACTAGCGGGGCCCTCCTACAATGAGCAGTTCTTC
CAWVTTGLAGPSYNEQFF
>TRBV7-9|TRBJ1-2|few|.
TGTGCCAGCAGCTTAGGGGGGGTAGGGTATGGCTACACCTTC
CASSLGGVGYGYTF
>TRBV30|TRBJ1-1|.|.
TGTGCCTGGGGGGCAGGGGACCGTGAAGCTTTCTTT
CAWGAGDREAFF
>TRBV5-1|TRBJ2-1|.|.
TGCGCCAGCAGCCTGGACATGACTGGTAACAATGAGCAGTTCTTC
CASSLDMTGNNEQFF
>TRBV5-1|TRBJ1-1|once|.
TGCGCCAGCAGCGTATCAGCCGGGGACACTGAAGCTTTCTTT
CASSVSAGDTEAFF
>TRBV5-4|TRBJ2-7|.|TRBD2
TGTGCCAGCAGCTCACCCGGACTAGCGGCCTACGAGCAGTACTTC
CASSSPGLAAYEQYF
>TRBV5-5|TRBJ2-7|.|TRBD1
TGTGCCAGCAGCGTGAACAGGGGGCAATACGAGCAGTACTTC
CASSVNRGQYEQYF
>TRBV19|TRBJ1-2|.|.
TGTGCCAGTAGTATTCAGGGGCCCTATGGCTACACCTTC
CASSIQGPYGYTF
>TRBV6-5|TRBJ1-5|.|TRBD1
TGTGCCAGCAGTCCCCAGGGGGGAGATCAGCCCCAGCATTTT
CASSPQGGDQPQHF
>TRBV6-5|TRBJ2-4|once|.
TGTGCCAGCAGTCCCTCAGAGGTTGCCAAAAACATTCAGTACTTC
CASSPSEVAKNIQYF
>TRBV15|TRBJ2-5|.|TRBD2
TGTGCCACCAGCAGAGATTTCGGGACTAGACGGTACCAAGAGACCCAGTACTTC
CATSRDFGTRRYQETQYF
>TRBV4-3|TRBJ2-5|once|.
TGCGCCAGCAGCCAGAGAGGCTCAGAGACCCAGTACTTC
CASSQRGSETQYF
>TRBV27|TRBJ2-7|once|.
TGTGCCAGCAGCTCACGGGACAACTCCTACGAGCAGTACTTC
CASSSRDNSYEQYF
>TRBV6-5|TRBJ2-7|.|TRBD1
TGTGCCAGCAGTTACTCAGAGACAGGGTCCTACGAGCAGTACTTC
CASSYSETGSYEQYF
>TRBV9|TRBJ1-4|.|.
TGTGCCAGCAGCGAAACGGGGGTGCGGGGTGAAAAACTGTTTTTT
CASSETGVRGEKLFF
>TRBV25-1|TRBJ1-2|few|TRBD1
TGTGCCAGCAGGCACAGGGGGCGCGAAGACTACACCTTC
CASRHRGREDYTF
>TRBV7-9|TRBJ1-3|.|.
TGTGCCAGCAGCTCCAGACAGATAGACTCTGGAAACACCATATATTTT
CASSSRQIDSGNTIYF
>TRBV5-6|TRBJ1-4|.|TRBD1
TGTGCCAGCAGCTACGGGACAGGCGTTAATGAAAAACTGTTTTTT
CASSYGTGVNEKLFF
>TRBV11-3|TRBJ2-5|.|TRBD2
TGTGCCAGCAGCTTAGGATCCGGGACTAGCATCCCTAAAGAGACCCAGTACTTC
CASSLGSGTSIPKETQYF
>TRBV27|TRBJ1-4|.|TRBD1
TGTGCCAGCAGACCAATGGGACAGGTGGAGGGAAAACTGTTTTTT
CASRPMGQVEGKLFF
>TRBV19|TRBJ2-1|.|TRBD2
TGTGCCAGTAGGACTAGCGGGGGTGGTTACAATGAGCAGTTCTTC
CASRTSGGGYNEQFF
>TRBV18|TRBJ2-3|.|TRBD2
TGTGCCAGCTCACCACCATTGGCACCGGCGGGGGGGGCAGATACGCAGTATTTT
CASSPPLAPAGGADTQYF
>TRBV14|TRBJ1-1|.|.
TGTGCCAGCAGCCCCCCGGGACATATCATGAACACTGAAGCTTTCTTT
CASSPPGHIMNTEAFF